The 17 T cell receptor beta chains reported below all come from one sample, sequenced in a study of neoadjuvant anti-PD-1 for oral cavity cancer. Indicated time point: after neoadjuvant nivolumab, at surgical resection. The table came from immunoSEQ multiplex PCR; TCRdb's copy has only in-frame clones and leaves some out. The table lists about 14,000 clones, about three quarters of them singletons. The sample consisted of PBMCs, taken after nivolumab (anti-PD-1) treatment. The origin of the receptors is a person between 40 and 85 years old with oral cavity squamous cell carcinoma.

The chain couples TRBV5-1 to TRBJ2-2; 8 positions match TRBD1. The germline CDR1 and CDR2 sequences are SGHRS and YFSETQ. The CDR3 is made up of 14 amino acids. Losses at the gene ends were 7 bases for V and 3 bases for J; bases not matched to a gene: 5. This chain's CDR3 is CASQSTGDTGELFF. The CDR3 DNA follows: TGCGCCAGCCAATCGACAGGGGACACCGGGGAGCTGTTTTTT. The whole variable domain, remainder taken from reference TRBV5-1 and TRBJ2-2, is KAGVTQTPRYLIKTRGQQVTLSCSPISGHRSVSWYQQTPGQGLQFLFEYFSETQRNKGNFPGRFSGRQFSNSRSEMNVSTLELGDSALYLCASQSTGDTGELFFGEGSRLTVL.

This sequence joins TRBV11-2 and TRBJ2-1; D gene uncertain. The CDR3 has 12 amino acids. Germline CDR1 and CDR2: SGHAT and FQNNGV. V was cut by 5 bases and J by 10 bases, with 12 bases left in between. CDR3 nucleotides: TGTGCCAGCAGCCACCCCAAGAGAGAGCAGTTCTTC. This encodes CASSHPKREQFF.

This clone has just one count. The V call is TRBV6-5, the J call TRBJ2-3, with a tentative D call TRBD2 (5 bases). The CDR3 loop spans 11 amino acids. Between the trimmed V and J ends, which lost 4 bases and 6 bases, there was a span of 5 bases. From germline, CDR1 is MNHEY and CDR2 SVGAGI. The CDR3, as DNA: TGTGCCAGCAGTTTAGCGGATACGCAGTATTTT. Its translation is CASSLADTQYF.

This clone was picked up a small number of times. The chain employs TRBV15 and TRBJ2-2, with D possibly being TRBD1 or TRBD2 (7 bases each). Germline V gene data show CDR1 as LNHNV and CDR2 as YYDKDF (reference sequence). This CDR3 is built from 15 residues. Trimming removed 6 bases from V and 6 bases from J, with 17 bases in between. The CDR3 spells CATRTWGGGPGELFF. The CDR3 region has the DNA TGTGCCACCAGGACATGGGGAGGGGGCCCCGGGGAGCTGTTTTTT.

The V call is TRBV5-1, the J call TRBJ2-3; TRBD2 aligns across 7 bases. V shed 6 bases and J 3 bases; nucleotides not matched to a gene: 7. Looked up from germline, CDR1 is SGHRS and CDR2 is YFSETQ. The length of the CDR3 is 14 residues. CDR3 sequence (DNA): TGCGCCAGCAAGCGGGATTCGGGTACAGATACGCAGTATTTT. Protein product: CASKRDSGTDTQYF.

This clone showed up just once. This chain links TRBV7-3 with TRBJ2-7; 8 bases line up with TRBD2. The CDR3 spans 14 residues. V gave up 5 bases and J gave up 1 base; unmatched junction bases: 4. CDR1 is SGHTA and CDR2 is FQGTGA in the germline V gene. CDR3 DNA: TGTGCCAGCAGCGCCAGCGGGAGTTCCTACGAGCAGTACTTC. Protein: CASSASGSSYEQYF.

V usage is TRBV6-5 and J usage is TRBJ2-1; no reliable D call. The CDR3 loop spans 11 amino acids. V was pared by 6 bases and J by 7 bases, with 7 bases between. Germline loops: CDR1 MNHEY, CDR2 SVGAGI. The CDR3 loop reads CASSNLNEQFF. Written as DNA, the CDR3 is TGTGCCAGCAGCAACCTTAATGAGCAGTTCTTC.

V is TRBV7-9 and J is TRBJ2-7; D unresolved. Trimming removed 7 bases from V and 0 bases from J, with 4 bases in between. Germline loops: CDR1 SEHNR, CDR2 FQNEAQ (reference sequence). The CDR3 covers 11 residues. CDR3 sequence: CASTDSYEQYF. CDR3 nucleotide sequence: TGTGCCAGCACGGACTCCTACGAGCAGTACTTC. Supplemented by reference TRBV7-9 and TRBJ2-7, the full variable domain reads DTGVSQNPRHKITKRGQNVTFRCDPISEHNRLYWYRQTLGQGPEFLTYFQNEAQLEKSRLLSDRFSAERPKGSFSTLEIQRTEQGDSAMYLCASTDSYEQYFGPGTRLTVT.

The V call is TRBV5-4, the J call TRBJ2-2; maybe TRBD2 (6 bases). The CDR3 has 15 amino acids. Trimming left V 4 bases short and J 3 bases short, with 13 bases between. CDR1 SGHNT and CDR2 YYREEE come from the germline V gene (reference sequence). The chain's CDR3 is CASSPRSGYTGELFF. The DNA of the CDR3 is TGTGCCAGCAGCCCCCGTAGCGGATACACCGGGGAGCTGTTTTTT.

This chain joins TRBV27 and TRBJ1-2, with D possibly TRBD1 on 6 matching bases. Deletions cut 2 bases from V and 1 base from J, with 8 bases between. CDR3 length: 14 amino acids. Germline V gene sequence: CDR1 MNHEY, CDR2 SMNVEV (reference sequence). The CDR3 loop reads CASSLNRVNYGYTF. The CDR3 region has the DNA TGTGCCAGCAGTTTAAACAGGGTTAACTATGGCTACACCTTC.

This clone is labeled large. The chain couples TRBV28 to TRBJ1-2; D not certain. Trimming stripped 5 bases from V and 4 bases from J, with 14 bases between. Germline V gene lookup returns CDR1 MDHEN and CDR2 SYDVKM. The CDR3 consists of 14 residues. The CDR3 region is CASSAYLSGYGYTF. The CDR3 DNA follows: TGTGCCAGCAGTGCCTACCTCAGCGGCTATGGCTACACCTTC.

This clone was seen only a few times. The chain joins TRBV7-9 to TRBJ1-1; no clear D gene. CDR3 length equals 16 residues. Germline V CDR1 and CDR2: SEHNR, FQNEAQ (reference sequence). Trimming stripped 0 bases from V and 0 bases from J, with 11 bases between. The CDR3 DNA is TGTGCCAGCAGCTTAGCTAGGTACGCAATGAACACTGAAGCTTTCTTT. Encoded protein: CASSLARYAMNTEAFF.

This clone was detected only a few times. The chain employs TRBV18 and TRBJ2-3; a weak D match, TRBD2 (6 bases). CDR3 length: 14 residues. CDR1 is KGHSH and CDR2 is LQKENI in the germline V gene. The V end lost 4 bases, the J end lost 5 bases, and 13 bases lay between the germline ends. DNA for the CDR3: TGTGCCAGCTCACTGGGAGCGGGTGAAGATACGCAGTATTTT. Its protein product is CASSLGAGEDTQYF.

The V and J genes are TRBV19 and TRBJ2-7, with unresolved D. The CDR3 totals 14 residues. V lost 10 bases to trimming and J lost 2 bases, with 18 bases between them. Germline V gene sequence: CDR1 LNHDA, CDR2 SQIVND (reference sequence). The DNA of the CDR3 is TGTGCCACGTCTAGGGTTTCGGATACCTACGAGCAGTACTTC. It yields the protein CATSRVSDTYEQYF.

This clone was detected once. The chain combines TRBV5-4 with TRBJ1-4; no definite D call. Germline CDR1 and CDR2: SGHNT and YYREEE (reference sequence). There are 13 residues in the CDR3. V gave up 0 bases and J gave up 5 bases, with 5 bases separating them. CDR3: CASSLGRNEKLFF. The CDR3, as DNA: TGTGCCAGCAGCTTGGGTAGAAATGAAAAACTGTTTTTT.

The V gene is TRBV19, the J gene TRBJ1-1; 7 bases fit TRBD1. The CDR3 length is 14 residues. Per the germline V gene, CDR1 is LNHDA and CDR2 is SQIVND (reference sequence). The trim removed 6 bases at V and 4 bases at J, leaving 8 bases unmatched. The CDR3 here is CASRSTGWGTEAFF. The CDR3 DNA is TGTGCCAGTAGATCGACAGGGTGGGGCACTGAAGCTTTCTTT.

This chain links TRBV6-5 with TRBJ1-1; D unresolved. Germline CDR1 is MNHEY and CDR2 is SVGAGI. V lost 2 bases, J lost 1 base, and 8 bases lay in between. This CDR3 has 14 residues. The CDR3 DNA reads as TGTGCCAGCAGTTACAGCCTCGGGAACACTGAAGCTTTCTTT. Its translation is CASSYSLGNTEAFF.